Each of the 10 T cell receptor beta chains below was sequenced from the same sample in a study of T cells after yellow fever vaccination. TCRdb re-analysed the 5' RACE reads in MiXCR, keeping a single row per CDR3 protein. The table has 310,000 or so distinct CDR3 sequences, around 3.6% seen once. This specimen consisted of PBMCs, obtained on the day of the yellow fever booster vaccination. All receptors come from a man younger than 35 who received the YFV17D yellow fever vaccine.

This clonotype was seen more than once but under ten times. This sequence joins TRBV7-2 and TRBJ2-3, with D possibly matching TRBD2 (6 bases). The V end was cut by 4 bases, the J end by 5 bases, with 16 bases between. Germline loops: CDR1 SGHTA, CDR2 FQGNSA. This CDR3 has 15 amino acids. The CDR3 spells CASSYPGLREDTQYF. CDR3 DNA: TGTGCCAGCAGCTATCCGGGACTCCGCGAAGATACGCAGTATTTT.

This clonotype is a singleton in its sample. The V gene is TRBV20-1, the J gene TRBJ2-1; 14 bases map to TRBD2. V lost 6 bases and J lost 0; bases outside the gene matches: 7. The CDR3 covers 17 residues. CDR1 DFQATT and CDR2 SNEGSKA come from the germline V gene (reference sequence). The CDR3 DNA is TGCAGTGCCCCGGGACTAGCGGGGGCAAGCTCCTACAATGAGCAGTTCTTC. Protein: CSAPGLAGASSYNEQFF.

This clonotype was counted at least ten times. J is TRBJ1-2 and V is TRBV7-9; D might be TRBD1 (5 bases). In germline, CDR1 is SEHNR, CDR2 FQNEAQ (reference sequence). The CDR3 is 13 amino acids. Trimming stripped 6 bases from V and 3 bases from J, with 11 bases between. The CDR3 spells CASSFGGYYGYTF. The CDR3 coding sequence is TGTGCCAGCAGTTTTGGGGGTTACTATGGCTACACCTTC.

In this sample, this clonotype turned up many times. The rearrangement joins TRBV12-3 or TRBV12-4 to TRBJ2-5; 8 positions match TRBD2. The ends lost 6 bases at V and 5 bases at J; junction bases unmatched: 11. This CDR3 has 15 amino acids. The DNA of the CDR3 is TGTGCCAGCAGGGGGAAGCGGGGGAGCTGGGAGACCCAGTACTTC. It specifies CASRGKRGSWETQYF.

The chain couples TRBV3-1 to TRBJ1-2; D gene uncertain. The CDR3 runs to 17 residues. CDR1 LGHDT and CDR2 YNNKEL come from the germline V gene (reference sequence). V lost 4 bases and J lost 5, with 23 bases in between. This chain's CDR3 is CASSPPPGLPDSYGYTF. CDR3 in DNA: TGTGCCAGCAGCCCCCCTCCGGGGTTACCGGATTCGTATGGCTACACCTTC.

This clonotype was observed a few times. This sequence joins TRBV18 and TRBJ1-5; 9 positions agree with TRBD1. Trimming took 6 bases from V and 3 from J; bases not matched to a gene: 6. Germline CDR1 is KGHSH and CDR2 is LQKENI. The CDR3 spans 15 residues. Written as DNA, the CDR3 is TGTGCCAGCTCCCCTGGACAGGGGCCCAATCAGCCCCAGCATTTT. Residues: CASSPGQGPNQPQHF.

This clonotype was recorded a few times. This rearrangement joins TRBV12-3 or TRBV12-4 to TRBJ1-6, with D unclear. Trimming took off 3 bases at V and 14 bases at J, with 11 bases between the two ends. CDR3 size: 12 residues. The CDR3 region has the DNA TGTGCCAGCAGTTTTGCCGACACGGCCCTCCACTTT. As protein: CASSFADTALHF.

The J gene is TRBJ1-1, the V gene TRBV11-2; possible D gene TRBD1, 6 bases. Germline V gene sequence: CDR1 SGHAT, CDR2 FQNNGV. Trimming removed 2 bases at V and 4 bases at J, with 11 bases between. This CDR3 contains 14 residues. The CDR3 loop is CASSLRGASTEAFF. CDR3 coding DNA: TGTGCCAGCAGCTTACGGGGGGCGAGCACTGAAGCTTTCTTT. The full variable domain, with the rest looked up from reference TRBV11-2 and TRBJ1-1, is EAGVAQSPRYKIIEKRQSVAFWCNPISGHATLYWYQQILGQGPKLLIQFQNNGVVDDSQLPKDRFSAERLKGVDSTLKIQPAKLEDSAVYLCASSLRGASTEAFFGQGTRLTVV.

This clonotype was counted ten times or more. V usage is TRBV7-2 and J usage is TRBJ2-7, with D possibly matching TRBD1 (5 bases). Germline V gives CDR1 SGHTA, CDR2 FQGNSA. The CDR3 is 14 amino acids. The V gene lost 1 base and the J gene lost 2 bases, with 9 bases spanning the gap. This chain's CDR3 is CASSLVQGPYEQYV. The CDR3 coding sequence is TGTGCCAGCAGCTTAGTCCAGGGTCCCTACGAGCAGTACGTC.

This clonotype was found many times. The chain is built from TRBV20-1 and TRBJ2-3, with TRBD2 as a possible D gene (5 bases). Germline CDR1 DFQATT, CDR2 SNEGSKA (reference sequence). This CDR3 is built from 13 residues. With 2 bases removed from V and 2 bases from J, the gap between germline ends came to 8 bases. In nucleotides, the CDR3 is TGCAGTGCTAGAAGAGGGTTCACAGATACGCAGTATTTT. Translation: CSARRGFTDTQYF.